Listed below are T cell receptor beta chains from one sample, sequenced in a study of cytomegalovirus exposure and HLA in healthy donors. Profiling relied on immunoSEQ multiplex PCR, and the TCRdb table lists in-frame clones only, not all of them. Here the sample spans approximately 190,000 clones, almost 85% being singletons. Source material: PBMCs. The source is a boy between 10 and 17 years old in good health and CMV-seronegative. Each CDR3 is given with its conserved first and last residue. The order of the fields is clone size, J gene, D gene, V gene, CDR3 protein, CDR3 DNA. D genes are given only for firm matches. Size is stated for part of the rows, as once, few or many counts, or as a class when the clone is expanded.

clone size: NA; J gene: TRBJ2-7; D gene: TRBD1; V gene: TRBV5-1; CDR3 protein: CASSATGGIRYEQYF; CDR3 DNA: TGCGCCAGCAGCGCCACAGGGGGCATACGCTACGAGCAGTACTTC
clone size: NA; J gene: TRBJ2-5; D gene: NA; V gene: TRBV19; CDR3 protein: CASSIRLQESQYF; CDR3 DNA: TGTGCCAGTAGTATAAGACTTCAAGAGAGCCAGTACTTC
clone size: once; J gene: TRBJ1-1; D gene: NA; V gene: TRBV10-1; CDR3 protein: CASSGGRVGGKTEAFF; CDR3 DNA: TGCGCCAGCAGTGGGGGCAGGGTGGGCGGGAAGACTGAAGCTTTCTTT
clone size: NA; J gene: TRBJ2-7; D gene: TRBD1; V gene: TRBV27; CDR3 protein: CASSTGVGWDEQYF; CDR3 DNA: TGTGCCAGCAGCACAGGGGTGGGTTGGGACGAGCAGTACTTC
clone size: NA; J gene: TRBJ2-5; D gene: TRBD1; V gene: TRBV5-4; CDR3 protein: CASSLEGQGLGTQYF; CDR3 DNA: TGTGCCAGCAGCTTGGAGGGACAGGGATTAGGGACCCAGTACTTC
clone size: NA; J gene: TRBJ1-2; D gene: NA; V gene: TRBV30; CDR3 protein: CAWSEANYGYTF; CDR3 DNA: TGTGCCTGGAGCGAAGCGAACTATGGCTACACCTTC
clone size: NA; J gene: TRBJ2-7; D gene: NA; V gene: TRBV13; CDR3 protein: CASSPELGDEQYF; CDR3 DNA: TGTGCCAGCAGCCCCGAGCTAGGGGACGAGCAGTACTTC
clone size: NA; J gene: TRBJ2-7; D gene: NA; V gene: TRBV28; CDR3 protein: CASSSLWENYEQYF; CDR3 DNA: TGTGCCAGCAGTTCTCTCTGGGAGAACTACGAGCAGTACTTC
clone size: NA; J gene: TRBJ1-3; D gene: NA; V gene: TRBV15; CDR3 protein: CATSRDQALLSGNTIYF; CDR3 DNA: TGTGCCACCAGCAGAGATCAGGCACTCCTTTCCGGAAACACCATATATTTT
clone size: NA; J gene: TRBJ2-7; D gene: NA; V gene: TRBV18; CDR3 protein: CASSPYGGEQYF; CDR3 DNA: TGTGCCAGCTCACCCTACGGCGGCGAGCAGTACTTC
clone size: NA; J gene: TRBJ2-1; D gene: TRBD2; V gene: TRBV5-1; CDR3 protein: CASSFRSGTSLNEQFF; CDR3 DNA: TGCGCCAGCAGTTTCCGTTCCGGGACTAGTCTAAATGAGCAGTTCTTC
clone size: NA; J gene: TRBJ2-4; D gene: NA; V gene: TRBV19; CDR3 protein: CASSLEGGAKNIQYF; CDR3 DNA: TGTGCCAGTAGCCTTGAGGGCGGAGCCAAAAACATTCAGTACTTC
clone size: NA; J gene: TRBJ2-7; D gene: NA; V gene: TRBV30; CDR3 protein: CAWSVSIPNPGGVKMDGLSYEQYF; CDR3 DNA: TGTGCCTGGAGTGTATCAATACCTAACCCCGGGGGTGTGAAAATGGACGGATTATCCTACGAGCAGTACTTC
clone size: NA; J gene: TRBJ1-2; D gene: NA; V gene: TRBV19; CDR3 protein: CASRGMDGDYGYTF; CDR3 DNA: TGTGCCAGTAGGGGGATGGACGGGGACTATGGCTACACCTTC
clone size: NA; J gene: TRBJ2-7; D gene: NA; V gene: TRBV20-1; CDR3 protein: CSARQNEQYF; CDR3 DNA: TGCAGTGCTAGACAGAACGAGCAGTACTTC
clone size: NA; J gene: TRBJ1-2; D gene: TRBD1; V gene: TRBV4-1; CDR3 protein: CASSQVPLSAEGASGYTF; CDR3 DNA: TGCGCCAGCAGCCAAGTACCGCTAAGCGCGGAGGGGGCGAGTGGCTACACCTTC
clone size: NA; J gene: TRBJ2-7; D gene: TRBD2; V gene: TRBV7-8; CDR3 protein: CASSPLLAGSYEQYF; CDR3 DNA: TGTGCCAGCAGCCCGTTACTAGCGGGCTCCTACGAGCAGTACTTC
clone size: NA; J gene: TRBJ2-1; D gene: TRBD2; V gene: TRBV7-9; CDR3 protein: CASSSLAGGLNEQFF; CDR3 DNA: TGTGCCAGCAGCTCCCTAGCGGGAGGTTTGAATGAGCAGTTCTTC
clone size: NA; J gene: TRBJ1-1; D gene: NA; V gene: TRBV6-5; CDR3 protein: CASSYGARSTEAFF; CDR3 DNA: TGTGCCAGCAGTTACGGGGCCAGGAGCACTGAAGCTTTCTTT
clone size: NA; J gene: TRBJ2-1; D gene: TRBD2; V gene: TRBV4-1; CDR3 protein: CASSQEGSYPAGDNEQFF; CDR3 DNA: TGCGCCAGCAGCCAAGAAGGGTCGTACCCAGCGGGAGACAATGAGCAGTTCTTC
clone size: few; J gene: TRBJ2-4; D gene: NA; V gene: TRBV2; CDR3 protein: CATSVKNIQYF; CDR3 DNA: TGTGCCACCTCTGTGAAAAACATTCAGTACTTC
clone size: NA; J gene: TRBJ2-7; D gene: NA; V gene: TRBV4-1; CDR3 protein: CASSQDGYEQYF; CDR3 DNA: TGCGCCAGCAGCCAAGACGGTTACGAGCAGTACTTC
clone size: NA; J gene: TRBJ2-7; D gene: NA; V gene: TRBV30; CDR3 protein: CAWSHRGIEQYF; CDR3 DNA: TGTGCCTGGAGTCATCGGGGAATCGAGCAGTACTTC
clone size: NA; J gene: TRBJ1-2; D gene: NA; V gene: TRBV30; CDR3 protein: CAWSQVRYGYTF; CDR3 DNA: TGTGCCTGGTCACAGGTTCGCTATGGCTACACCTTC
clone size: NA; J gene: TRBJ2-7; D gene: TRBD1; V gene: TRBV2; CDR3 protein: CASQEDRFYEQYF; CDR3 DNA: TGTGCCAGCCAGGAGGACAGGTTCTACGAGCAGTACTTC
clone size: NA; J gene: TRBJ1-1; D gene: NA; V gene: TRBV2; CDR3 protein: CARPEVEQNTEAFF; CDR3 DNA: TGTGCCAGGCCAGAAGTCGAACAGAACACTGAAGCTTTCTTT
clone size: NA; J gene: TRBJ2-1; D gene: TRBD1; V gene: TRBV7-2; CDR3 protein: CASTIRTGSSSYNEQFF; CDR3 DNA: TGTGCCAGCACCATCCGGACAGGATCTAGCTCCTACAATGAGCAGTTCTTC
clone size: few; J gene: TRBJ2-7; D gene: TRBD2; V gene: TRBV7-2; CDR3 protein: CASSLQSGSLSYEQYF; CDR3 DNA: TGTGCCAGCAGCTTACAAAGCGGGAGCCTCTCCTACGAGCAGTACTTC
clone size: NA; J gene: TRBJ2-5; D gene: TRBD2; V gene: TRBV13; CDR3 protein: CASSLAGEGTQYF; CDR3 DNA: TGTGCCAGCAGCTTAGCGGGGGAGGGGACCCAGTACTTC
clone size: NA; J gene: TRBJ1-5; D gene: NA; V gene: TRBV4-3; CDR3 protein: CASSQSWDYQPQHF; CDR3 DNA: TGCGCCAGCAGCCAATCCTGGGACTATCAGCCCCAGCATTTT
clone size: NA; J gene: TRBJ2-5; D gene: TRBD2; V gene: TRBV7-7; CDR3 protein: CASSLDGTSGQETQYF; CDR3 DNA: TGTGCTAGCAGCTTAGATGGGACTAGCGGGCAAGAGACCCAGTACTTC
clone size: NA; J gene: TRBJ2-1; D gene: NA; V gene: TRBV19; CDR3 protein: CASTLTRGQSSYNEQFF; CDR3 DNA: TGTGCCAGTACCCTGACTAGGGGTCAGAGCTCCTACAATGAGCAGTTCTTC
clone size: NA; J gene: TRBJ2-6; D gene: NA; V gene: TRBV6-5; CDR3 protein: CASSWQGSGANVLTF; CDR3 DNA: TGTGCCAGCAGTTGGCAGGGCTCTGGGGCCAACGTCCTGACTTTC
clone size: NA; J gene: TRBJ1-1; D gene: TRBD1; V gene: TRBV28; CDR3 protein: CASSDRVGSLGTEAFF; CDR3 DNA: TGTGCCAGCAGTGACAGGGTCGGAAGTCTAGGAACTGAAGCTTTCTTT
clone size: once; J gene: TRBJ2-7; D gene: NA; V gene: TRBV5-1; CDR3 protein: CASSGTGSSYEQYF; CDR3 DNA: TGCGCCAGCAGTGGTACAGGGAGCTCCTACGAGCAGTACTTC
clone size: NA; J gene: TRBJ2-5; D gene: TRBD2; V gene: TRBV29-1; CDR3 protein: CSVGGRTQETQYF; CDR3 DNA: TGCAGCGTTGGCGGGAGGACACAAGAGACCCAGTACTTC
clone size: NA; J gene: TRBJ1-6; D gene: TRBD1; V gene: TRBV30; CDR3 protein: CAWSWRGRNSPLHF; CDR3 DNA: TGTGCCTGGAGTTGGAGGGGGCGAAATTCACCCCTCCACTTT
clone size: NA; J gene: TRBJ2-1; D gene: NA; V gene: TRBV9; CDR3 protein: CASSVSYNEQFF; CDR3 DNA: TGTGCCAGCAGCGTCAGCTACAATGAGCAGTTCTTC
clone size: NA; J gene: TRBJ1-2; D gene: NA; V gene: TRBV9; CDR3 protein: CASSVGRAGTVQGNGYTF; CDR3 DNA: TGTGCCAGCAGCGTAGGGCGAGCAGGGACTGTTCAAGGAAATGGCTACACCTTC
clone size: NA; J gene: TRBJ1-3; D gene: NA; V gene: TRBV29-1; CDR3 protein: CSVAGGEAGNTIYF; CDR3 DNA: TGCAGCGTCGCGGGTGGGGAAGCTGGAAACACCATATATTTT
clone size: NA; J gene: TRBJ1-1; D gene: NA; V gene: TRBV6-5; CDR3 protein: CASKVGGHSNTEAFF; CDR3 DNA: TGTGCCAGCAAAGTAGGGGGACACTCGAACACTGAAGCTTTCTTT
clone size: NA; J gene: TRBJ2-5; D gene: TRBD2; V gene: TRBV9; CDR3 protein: CASSGSGSGETQYF; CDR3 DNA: TGTGCCAGCAGCGGTAGCGGGAGCGGGGAGACCCAGTACTTC
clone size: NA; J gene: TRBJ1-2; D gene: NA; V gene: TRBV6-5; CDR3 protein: CASSFDSLYGYTF; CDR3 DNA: TGTGCCAGCAGTTTCGACAGTCTCTATGGCTACACCTTC
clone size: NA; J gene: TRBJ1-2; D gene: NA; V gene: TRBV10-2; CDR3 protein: CASSPLRGSPMGYTF; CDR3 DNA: TGCGCCAGCAGTCCCCTGCGGGGTTCCCCTATGGGCTACACCTTC
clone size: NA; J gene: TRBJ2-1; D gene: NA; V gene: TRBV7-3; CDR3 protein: CASSLRGPDRRFYNEQFF; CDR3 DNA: TGTGCCAGCAGCTTAAGGGGTCCGGACAGACGATTCTACAATGAGCAGTTCTTC